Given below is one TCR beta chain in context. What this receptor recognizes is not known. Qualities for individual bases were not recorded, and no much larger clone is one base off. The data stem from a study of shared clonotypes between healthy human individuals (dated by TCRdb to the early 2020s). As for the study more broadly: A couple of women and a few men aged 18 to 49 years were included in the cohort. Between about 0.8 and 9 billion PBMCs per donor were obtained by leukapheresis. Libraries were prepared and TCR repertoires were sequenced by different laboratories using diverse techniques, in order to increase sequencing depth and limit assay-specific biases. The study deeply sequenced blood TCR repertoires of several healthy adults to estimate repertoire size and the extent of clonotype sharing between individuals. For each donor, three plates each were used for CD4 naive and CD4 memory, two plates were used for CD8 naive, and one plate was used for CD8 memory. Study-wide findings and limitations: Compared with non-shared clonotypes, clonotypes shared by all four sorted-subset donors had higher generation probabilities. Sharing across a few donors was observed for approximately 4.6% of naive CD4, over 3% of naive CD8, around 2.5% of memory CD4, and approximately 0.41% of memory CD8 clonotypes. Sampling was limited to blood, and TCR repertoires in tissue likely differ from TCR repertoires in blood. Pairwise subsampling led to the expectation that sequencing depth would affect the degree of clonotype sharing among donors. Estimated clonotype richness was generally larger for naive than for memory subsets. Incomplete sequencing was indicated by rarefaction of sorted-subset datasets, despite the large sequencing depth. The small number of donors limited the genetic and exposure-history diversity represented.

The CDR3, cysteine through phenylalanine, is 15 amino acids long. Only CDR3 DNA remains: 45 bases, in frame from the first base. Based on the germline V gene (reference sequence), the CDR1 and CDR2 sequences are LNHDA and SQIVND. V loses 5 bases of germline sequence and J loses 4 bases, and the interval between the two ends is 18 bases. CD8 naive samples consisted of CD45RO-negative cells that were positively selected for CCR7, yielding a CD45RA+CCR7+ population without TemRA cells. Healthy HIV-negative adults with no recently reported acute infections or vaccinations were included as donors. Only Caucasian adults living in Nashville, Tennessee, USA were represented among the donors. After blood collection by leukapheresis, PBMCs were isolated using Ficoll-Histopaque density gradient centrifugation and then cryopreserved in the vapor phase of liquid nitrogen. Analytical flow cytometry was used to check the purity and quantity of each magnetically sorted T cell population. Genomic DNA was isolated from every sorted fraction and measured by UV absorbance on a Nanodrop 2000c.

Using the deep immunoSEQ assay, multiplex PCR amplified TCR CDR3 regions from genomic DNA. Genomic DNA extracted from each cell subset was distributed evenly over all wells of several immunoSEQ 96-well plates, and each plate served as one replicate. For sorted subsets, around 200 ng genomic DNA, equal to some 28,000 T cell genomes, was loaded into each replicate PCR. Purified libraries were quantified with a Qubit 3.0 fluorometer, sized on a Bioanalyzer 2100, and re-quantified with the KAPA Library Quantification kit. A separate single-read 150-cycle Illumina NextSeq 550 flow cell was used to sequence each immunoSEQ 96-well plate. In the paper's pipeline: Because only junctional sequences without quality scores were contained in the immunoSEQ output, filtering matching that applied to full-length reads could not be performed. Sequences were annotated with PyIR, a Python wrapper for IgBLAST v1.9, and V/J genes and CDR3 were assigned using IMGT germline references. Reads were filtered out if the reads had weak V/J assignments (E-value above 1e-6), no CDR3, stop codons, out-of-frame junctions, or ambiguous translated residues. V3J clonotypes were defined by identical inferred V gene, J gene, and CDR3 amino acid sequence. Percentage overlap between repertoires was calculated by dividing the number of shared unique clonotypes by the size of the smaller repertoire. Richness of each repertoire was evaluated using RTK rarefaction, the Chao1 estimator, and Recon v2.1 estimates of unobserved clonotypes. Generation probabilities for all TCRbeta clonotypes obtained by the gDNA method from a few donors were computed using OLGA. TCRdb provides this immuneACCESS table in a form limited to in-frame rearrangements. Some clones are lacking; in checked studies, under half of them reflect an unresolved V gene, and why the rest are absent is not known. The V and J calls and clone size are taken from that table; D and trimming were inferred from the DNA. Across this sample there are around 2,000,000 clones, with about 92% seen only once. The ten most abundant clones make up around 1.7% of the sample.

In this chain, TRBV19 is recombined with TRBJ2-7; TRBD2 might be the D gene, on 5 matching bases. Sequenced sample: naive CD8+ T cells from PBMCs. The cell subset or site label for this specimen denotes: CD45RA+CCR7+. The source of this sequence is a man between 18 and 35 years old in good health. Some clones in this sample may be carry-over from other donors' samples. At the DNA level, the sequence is TGTGCCAGTAGTGTCGGCGCGAGACTACCATACGAGCAGTACTTC. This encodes CASSVGARLPYEQYF.